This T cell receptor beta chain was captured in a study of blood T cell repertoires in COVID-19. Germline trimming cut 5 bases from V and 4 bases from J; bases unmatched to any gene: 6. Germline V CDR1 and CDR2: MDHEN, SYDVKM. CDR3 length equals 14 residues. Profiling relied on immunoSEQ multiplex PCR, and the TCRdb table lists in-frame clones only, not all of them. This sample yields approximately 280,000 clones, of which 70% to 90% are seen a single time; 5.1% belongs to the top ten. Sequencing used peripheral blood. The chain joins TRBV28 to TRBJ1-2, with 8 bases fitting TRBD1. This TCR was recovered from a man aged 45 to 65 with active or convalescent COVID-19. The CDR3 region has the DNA TGTGCCAGCAGTCCTGGACAGGGTGTCTATGGCTACACCTTC. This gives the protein CASSPGQGVYGYTF.